This T cell receptor (beta chain) derives from a study of blood T cell repertoires in COVID-19. Looking at the study overall: Acute and convalescent COVID-19 samples came from the United States, Italy and Spain. Nucleic acid was either cDNA or gDNA, and it came from T cells, B-cell-depleted T cells, or PBMCs.

The CDR3 contains 16 residues. Losses at the gene ends were 2 bases for V and 3 bases for J; bases not matched to a gene: 5. Germline V CDR1 and CDR2: LGHNA, YNFKEQ. Original data processing: How many nucleated cells were present was estimated from reference gene primer amplification. TCRdb's copy holds only in-frame clones and misses some; the assay was immunoSEQ multiplex PCR. That table gives V, J and clone size, and the DNA gave D and trimming. Here the sample spans some 110,000 clones, roughly 80% being singletons. The receptor's source is an older woman with acute or convalescent COVID-19. The genes are TRBV4-2 and TRBJ2-2; 8 positions match TRBD2. The sample was peripheral blood. CDR3 loop: CASSQSPGGYTGELFF. The CDR3 bases are TGTGCCAGCAGCCAAAGCCCGGGAGGGTACACCGGGGAGCTGTTTTTT.